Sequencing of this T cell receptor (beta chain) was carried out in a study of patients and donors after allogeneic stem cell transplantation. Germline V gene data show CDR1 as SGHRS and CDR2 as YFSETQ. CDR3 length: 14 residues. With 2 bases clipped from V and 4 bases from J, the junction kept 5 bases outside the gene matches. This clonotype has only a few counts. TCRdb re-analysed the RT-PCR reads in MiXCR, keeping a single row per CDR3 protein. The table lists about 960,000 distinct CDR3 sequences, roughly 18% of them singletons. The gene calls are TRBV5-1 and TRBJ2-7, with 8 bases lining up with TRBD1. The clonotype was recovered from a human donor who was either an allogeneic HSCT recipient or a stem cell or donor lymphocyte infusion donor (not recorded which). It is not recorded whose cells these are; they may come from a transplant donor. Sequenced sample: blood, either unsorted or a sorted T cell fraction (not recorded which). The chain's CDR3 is CASSFRDRYYEQYF. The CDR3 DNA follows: TGCGCCAGCAGCTTTCGGGACAGGTATTACGAGCAGTACTTC.